This TCR beta chain emerged from a study of early T cells in non-severe SARS-CoV-2 infection. As for the study in general: Whole-blood bulk RNA, unsorted, was sequenced, and chains were unpaired.

TCRdb reanalysed the 5' RACE reads using MiXCR and keeps one entry per CDR3 protein. The sample lists 75,000 to 90,000 distinct CDR3 sequences; roughly 13% were seen once. Germline values: CDR1 MNHEY, CDR2 SVGAGI. The V gene lost 4 bases and the J gene lost 0 bases, with 8 bases spanning the gap. The CDR3 length is 14 residues. The sequence came from an adult who was a healthcare worker with PCR-confirmed SARS-CoV-2 infection or an uninfected control (not recorded which). Material: whole blood. The chain is built from TRBV6-5 and TRBJ2-3, with D unresolved. DNA of the CDR3: TGTGCCAGCAGTTTCGATACTAGCACAGATACGCAGTATTTT. Encoded protein: CASSFDTSTDTQYF.